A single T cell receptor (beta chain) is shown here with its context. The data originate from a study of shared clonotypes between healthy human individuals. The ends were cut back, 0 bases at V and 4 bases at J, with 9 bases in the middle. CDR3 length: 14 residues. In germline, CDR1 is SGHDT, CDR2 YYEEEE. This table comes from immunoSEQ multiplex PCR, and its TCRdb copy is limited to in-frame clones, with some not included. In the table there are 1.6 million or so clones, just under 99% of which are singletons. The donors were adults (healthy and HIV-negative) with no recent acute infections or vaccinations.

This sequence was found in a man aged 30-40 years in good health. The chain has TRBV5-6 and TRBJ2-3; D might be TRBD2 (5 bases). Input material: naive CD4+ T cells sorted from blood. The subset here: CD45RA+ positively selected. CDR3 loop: CASSLGRGADTQYF. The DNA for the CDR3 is TGTGCCAGCAGCTTGGGACGGGGAGCAGATACGCAGTATTTT.